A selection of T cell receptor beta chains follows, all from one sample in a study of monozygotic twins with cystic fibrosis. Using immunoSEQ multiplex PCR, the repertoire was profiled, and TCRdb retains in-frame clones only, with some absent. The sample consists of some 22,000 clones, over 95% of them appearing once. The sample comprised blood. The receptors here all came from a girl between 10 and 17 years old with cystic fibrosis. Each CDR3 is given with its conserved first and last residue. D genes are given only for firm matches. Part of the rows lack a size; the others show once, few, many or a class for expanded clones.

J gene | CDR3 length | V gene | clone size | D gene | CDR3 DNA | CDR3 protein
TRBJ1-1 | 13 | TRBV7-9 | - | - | TGTGCCAGCAGCCCCACCTCGGGCCATGAAGCTTTCTTT | CASSPTSGHEAFF
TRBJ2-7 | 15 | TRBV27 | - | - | TGTGCCAGCAGTAAGACAGTCGGGCCACAATACGAGCAGTACTTC | CASSKTVGPQYEQYF
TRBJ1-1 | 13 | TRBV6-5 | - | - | TGTGCCAGCAGACCCTTAGACAGGAGTGAAGCTTTCTTT | CASRPLDRSEAFF
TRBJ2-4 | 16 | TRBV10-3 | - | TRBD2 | TGTGCCATCAGTGCTCAGCGGGAGGTTGTCAAAAACATTCAGTACTTC | CAISAQREVVKNIQYF
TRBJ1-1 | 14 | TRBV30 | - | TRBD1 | TGTGCCTCCCGCGAGGACAGGGACTGGGCTGAAGCTTTCTTT | CASREDRDWAEAFF
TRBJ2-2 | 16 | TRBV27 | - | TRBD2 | TGTGCCAGCAGTTTATCGGCTAGCGGGGACACCGGGGAGCTGTTTTTT | CASSLSASGDTGELFF
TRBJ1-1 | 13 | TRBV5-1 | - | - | TGCGCCAGCAGCTTGAGCGGGGACACTGAAGCTTTCTTT | CASSLSGDTEAFF
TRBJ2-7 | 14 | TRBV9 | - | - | TGTGCCAGCAGCGTTGCGGGGACCTCCTACGAGCAGTACTTC | CASSVAGTSYEQYF
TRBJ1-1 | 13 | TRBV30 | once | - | TGTGCCTGGACAACAAGACTAGGCACTGAAGCTTTCTTT | CAWTTRLGTEAFF
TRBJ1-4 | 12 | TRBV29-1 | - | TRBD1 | TGCAGCGTTATACAGGGGAATGAAAAACTGTTTTTT | CSVIQGNEKLFF
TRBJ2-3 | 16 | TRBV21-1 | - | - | TGTGCCAGCAGCAAGGCGCAGGAAGGGATGGGGAATACGCAGTATTTT | CASSKAQEGMGNTQYF
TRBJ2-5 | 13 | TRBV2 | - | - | TGTGCCAGCAGTGTGGACAGACAAGAGACCCAGTACTTC | CASSVDRQETQYF
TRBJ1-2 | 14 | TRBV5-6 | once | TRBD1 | TGTGCCAGCAGCTCCAAACAGGGGGCGCTTGGCTACACCTTC | CASSSKQGALGYTF
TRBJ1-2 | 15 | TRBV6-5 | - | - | TGTGCCAGCAGTTACTTCGCCGCACCCAACTATGGCTACACCTTC | CASSYFAAPNYGYTF
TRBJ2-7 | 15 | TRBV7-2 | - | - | TGTGCCAGCAGCGACCGACAGGCCACCACGTCCGAGCAGTACTTC | CASSDRQATTSEQYF